This T cell receptor (beta chain) came from a study of monozygotic twins with inflammatory bowel disease. Study-level findings and limits: T cell subtypes were not distinguishable in this analysis.

As for this clonotype: Its antigen is currently unknown.

Reanalyzing the 5' RACE reads, TCRdb keeps one entry per CDR3 protein, without DNA. This table lists 190,000 or so distinct CDR3 sequences. CDR1 DFQATT and CDR2 SNEGSKA come from the germline V gene (reference sequence). CDR3 size: 13 residues. For every donor, one blood sample of 2.5 to 3 ml was drawn. This chain links TRBV20-1 with TRBJ2-3; TCRdb gives TRBD1 as the D gene, but with no DNA this cannot be confirmed. The TCR comes from a human donor with ulcerative colitis or Crohn's disease, or a healthy co-twin of an affected twin (not recorded which). Material for sequencing was blood. The CDR3 protein is CSARAGNTDTQYF.